This T cell receptor (beta chain) comes out of a study of T cell repertoires in cytomegalovirus infection. Study context: The study used recently identified HLA-C-restricted and well-studied HLA-B-restricted CMV epitopes. An indication of both CMV infection and matching HLA type came from public TCR beta signatures.

Notes on the study in general: The study found HLA-C-restricted CMV-specific TCR beta clonotypes dominating the ex vivo response. Based on cumulative public TCR beta family frequency, carriers of CMV plus the relevant HLA were identified.

TCRdb itself ran the reads through MiXCR, one entry per CDR3 protein. The profile shows about 140,000 distinct CDR3 sequences, about 32% of them singletons. CDR1 and CDR2 (germline): MNHNS, SASEGT. The CDR3 covers 16 residues. V lost 5 bases, J lost 8 bases, and 14 bases stayed unmatched. In regard to this clonotype: Its antigen is currently unknown.

The V call is TRBV6-1, the J call TRBJ1-4; 7 positions match TRBD1. This receptor was identified in a human donor in good health (CMV status not recorded). Some clones in this sample may be carry-over from other donors' samples. Sequencing was performed on CD8+ T cells from cultured PBMCs, taken from culture after CMV antigen stimulation. The CDR3 spells CASSSPTERRGEKLFF. As DNA, the CDR3 is TGTGCCAGCAGTTCCCCGACAGAGCGCAGGGGGGAAAAACTGTTTTTT.